The 6 T cell receptor beta chains given below trace back to one sample, sequenced in a study of vaccination and CD4 T cells after COVID-19. This sample's treatment: approximately nine-day PBMC culture with coronavirus spike peptide pools or control peptides (ViraFEST assay). Their cognate antigens are unknown. The Oncomine TCR Beta short-read assay generated sequence data from the DNA of cultured CD4+ T cells. TCRdb called the PCR reads again in MiXCR, with one record for every CDR3 protein. The table lists fewer than 15,000 distinct CDR3 sequences, 40% to 50% of them singletons, with approximately 15% in the top ten. The source material was CD4+ T cells from blood, cultured in vitro. The source is a human donor who had recovered from COVID-19.

This clonotype was seen only a few times. The rearrangement links TRBV20-1 to TRBJ1-5; D not resolved. The V and J ends lost 2 bases and 2 bases respectively, with 10 bases between them. The CDR3 runs to 14 residues. The germline CDR1 and CDR2 sequences are DFQATT and SNEGSKA (reference sequence). This CDR3 is CSARSGFRNQPQHF. CDR3 bases: TGCAGTGCTAGATCCGGATTTCGCAATCAGCCCCAGCATTTT.

This clonotype was observed a few times. The V call is TRBV20-1, the J call TRBJ2-1; D may be TRBD1 (5 bases). Trimming left V 5 bases short and J 9 bases short, with 14 bases between. CDR3 length equals 12 residues. Germline CDR1 DFQATT, CDR2 SNEGSKA (reference sequence). CDR3 sequence (DNA): TGCAGTGCTGAAAACAACAGGATTGAGCAGTTCTTC. Amino acid sequence: CSAENNRIEQFF.

The V gene is TRBV14, the J gene TRBJ2-7; 14 nucleotides match TRBD2. Germline assignment: CDR1 SGHDN and CDR2 FVKESK. The J segment lost 4 bases and the V segment lost 3 bases, leaving 11 bases of the junction unmatched. This CDR3 has 18 amino acids. The CDR3 DNA follows: TGTGCCAGCAGCCATCCTTCCGGGACTAGCGGGGGCCGGTACGAGCAGTACTTC. Translated, it gives CASSHPSGTSGGRYEQYF.

This clonotype was observed a handful of times. The V and J genes are TRBV20-1 and TRBJ1-2, with D tentatively TRBD1 (6 bases). CDR3 size: 15 residues. CDR1 is DFQATT and CDR2 is SNEGSKA in the germline V gene (reference sequence). V lost 5 bases and J 4 bases, leaving 20 bases between the germline ends. For the CDR3, the DNA is TGCAGTGCTCCTATAGCCAGGGGAAAACGCTATGGCTACACCTTC. This sequence encodes CSAPIARGKRYGYTF.

This chain uses TRBV5-5 with TRBJ2-5, with 7 bases that match TRBD1. The V segment lost 5 bases and the J segment 4 bases; nucleotides outside the gene matches: 5. The germline V gene has CDR1 SGHKS and CDR2 YYEKEE (reference sequence). This CDR3 contains 13 residues. Written as DNA, the CDR3 is TGTGCCAGCAGGTCCAGGGGGACAGAGACCCAGTACTTC. This sequence encodes CASRSRGTETQYF.

This clonotype was observed once. The genes are TRBV6-5 and TRBJ2-1; D is unresolved. Germline values: CDR1 MNHEY, CDR2 SVGAGI. The CDR3 is 13 amino acids. V was clipped by 4 bases and J by 4 bases, with 8 bases between them. The DNA for the CDR3 is TGTGCCAGCAGTTTCACAGATTACAATGAGCAGTTCTTC. The encoded protein is CASSFTDYNEQFF.